A single sample gave rise to the 21 T cell receptor beta chains below, sequenced in a study of blood T cells in healthy people across ages. Combining a sample-barcoded 5' primer with a J-beta primer mix, a second PCR ran for 7 to 11 cycles. TCRdb analysed the 5' RACE reads with MiXCR anew, one entry per CDR3 protein. Of some 1,500,000 distinct CDR3 sequences in the sample, approximately 43% were seen once. Sample: blood. The receptors derive from a woman younger than 35 in good health.

The V call is TRBV9, the J call TRBJ2-5, with TRBD1 as a possible D gene (5 bases). Germline loops: CDR1 SGDLS, CDR2 YYNGEE. The CDR3 is 13 residues long. Deletions cut 0 bases from V and 11 bases from J, with 14 bases between. This chain's CDR3 is CASSVAWGGEQYF. The CDR3 nucleotides read TGTGCCAGCAGCGTAGCTTGGGGCGGTGAGCAGTACTTC.

This clonotype was found a few times. The rearrangement uses TRBV20-1 and TRBJ2-2, with TRBD1 as a possible D gene (6 bases). Per the germline V gene, CDR1 is DFQATT and CDR2 is SNEGSKA (reference sequence). This CDR3 is built from 13 residues. Deletions cut 6 bases from V and 1 base from J, with 9 bases between. The CDR3: CSAPGQNTGELFF. DNA of the CDR3: TGCAGTGCGCCGGGACAGAACACCGGGGAGCTGTTTTTT.

This clonotype appeared a single time. The chain recombines TRBV7-2 with TRBJ2-1, with D possibly being TRBD1 (5 bases). The assigned J gene may be wrong: the sequence end matches TRBJ2-7 better. Germline loops: CDR1 SGHTA, CDR2 FQGNSA. CDR3 size: 15 residues. The CDR3 DNA reads as TGTGCCAGCAGCAACGACAGAGGACGATACAATGAGCAGTACTTC. Its translation: CASSNDRGRYNEQYF.

This clonotype was counted a few times. The rearrangement uses TRBV12-5 and TRBJ1-1, with D tentatively TRBD1 (5 bases). The CDR3 loop spans 19 amino acids. CDR1 is LGHNT, CDR2 FRNRAP, per germline. Trimming took 1 base from V and 3 from J, leaving 24 bases between them. The CDR3 DNA reads TGTGCTAGTGGTTTGGATATGAGAGCAGACAGAAGGAAGGACACTGAAGCTTTCTTT. This translates into CASGLDMRADRRKDTEAFF.

The CDR3 DNA follows: TGTGCCAGCAGTGTGGAGCCCCTAAGCACTGAAGCTTTCTTT. It codes for CASSVEPLSTEAFF. The chain is built from TRBV6-1 and TRBJ1-1; D is unresolved. The germline V and J ends were trimmed by 4 bases and 4 bases, with 13 bases remaining between them. Germline CDR1 MNHNS, CDR2 SASEGT. This CDR3 is 14 amino acids long.

The J gene is TRBJ1-4, the V gene TRBV28; possibly TRBD1 for D (6 bases). CDR3 size: 14 residues. V gave up 2 bases and J gave up 8 bases, with 12 bases separating them. Germline V CDR1 and CDR2: MDHEN, SYDVKM. CDR3 nucleotide sequence: TGTGCCAGCAGTTTACGGTCAGGGGTCGAAAAACTGTTTTTT. Protein: CASSLRSGVEKLFF.

This chain uses TRBV7-2 with TRBJ1-2; D remains ambiguous. This CDR3 has 13 amino acids. Between the trimmed V and J ends, which lost 5 bases and 4 bases, there was a span of 11 bases. Per germline, CDR1 SGHTA and CDR2 FQGNSA. The CDR3 DNA sequence: TGTGCCAGCAGCGGGCGACGGACCTATGGCTACACCTTC. This gives the protein CASSGRRTYGYTF.

The chain combines TRBV4-1 with TRBJ1-2, with D possibly being TRBD1 (5 bases). CDR1 MGHRA and CDR2 YSYEKL come from the germline V gene. This CDR3 spans 17 amino acids. Trimming shortened V by 0 bases and J by 10 bases, and 24 bases separated the two germline ends. In nucleotides, the CDR3 is TGCGCCAGCAGCCAAGAGGTCGAGACAGTAAACAAGGGGATCTACACCTTC. Protein: CASSQEVETVNKGIYTF.

Points on this clonotype: An end of the junction does not agree with germline; a read error may underlie this. J is TRBJ1-5 and V is TRBV12-3 or TRBV12-4; maybe TRBD1 (6 bases). The CDR3 spans 15 residues. The CDR3 DNA reads as TGTGCCGGCAGCGAATCGGACAGCTACAATCAGCCCCAGCATTTT. Translation gives CAGSESDSYNQPQHF.

This rearrangement joins TRBV25-1 to TRBJ2-7; D gene uncertain. The V gene's germline CDR1 is MGHDK and CDR2 SYGVNS. The CDR3 length is 12 residues. V shed 0 bases and J shed 7 bases, with 7 bases lying between them. For the CDR3, the DNA is TGTGCCAGCAGTGAATACCACAATGAGCAGTACTTC. Residues: CASSEYHNEQYF.

The chain recombines TRBV11-2 with TRBJ2-3; tentative D call: TRBD2 (5 bases). The CDR3 covers 15 residues. Per germline, CDR1 SGHAT and CDR2 FQNNGV. V lost 4 bases to trimming and J lost 1 base, with 12 bases between them. In nucleotides, the CDR3 is TGTGCCAGCAGCTCTTACGTGAGGGGCACAGATACGCAGTATTTT. Protein sequence: CASSSYVRGTDTQYF.

This clonotype was found a few times. The chain couples TRBV20-1 to TRBJ2-1, with D possibly TRBD2 on 5 matching bases. Between the trimmed V and J ends, which lost 3 bases and 7 bases, there was a span of 22 bases. Looked up from germline, CDR1 is DFQATT and CDR2 is SNEGSKA (reference sequence). This CDR3 comprises 16 residues. CDR3 sequence reads: CSASTADPPVWNEQFF. DNA of the CDR3: TGCAGTGCTAGTACAGCGGACCCACCCGTCTGGAATGAGCAGTTCTTC.

This clonotype was counted ten times or more. The chain couples TRBV27 to TRBJ2-1; D might be TRBD2 (5 bases). The germline CDR1 and CDR2 sequences are MNHEY and SMNVEV (reference sequence). V lost 5 bases to trimming and J lost 0 bases, with 8 bases between them. The CDR3 has 14 residues. The CDR3 region has the DNA TGTGCCAGCAGTCGAGGGAACTCCTACAATGAGCAGTTCTTC. Translated, it gives CASSRGNSYNEQFF.

CDR3 region: CASSQDLGQGLNQPQHF. DNA of the CDR3: TGCGCCAGCAGCCAAGATCTGGGACAGGGGTTGAATCAGCCCCAGCATTTT. V is TRBV4-1 and J is TRBJ1-5; the match to TRBD1 covers 10 bases. J lost 4 bases, V lost 0 bases, and 6 bases had no gene match. This CDR3 has 17 amino acids. Per the germline V gene, CDR1 is MGHRA and CDR2 is YSYEKL.

This clonotype was observed a few times. J is TRBJ1-2 and V is TRBV5-1; D may be TRBD1 (5 bases). The CDR3 contains 13 residues. Per germline, CDR1 SGHRS and CDR2 YFSETQ. V gave up 8 bases and J gave up 1 base, with 12 bases separating them. In DNA form, the CDR3 reads TGCGCCAGTCCGAACGACAGTAACTATGGCTACACCTTC. It translates to CASPNDSNYGYTF.

This clonotype was counted a few times. J is TRBJ2-5 and V is TRBV20-1; 11 bases align to TRBD2. The CDR3 is 13 amino acids. Germline lookup yields CDR1 DFQATT and CDR2 SNEGSKA (reference sequence). Trimming at V came to 6 bases and at J to 5 bases, leaving 5 bases not matched to a gene. CDR3 DNA sequence: TGCAGTGCAAGACTAGCGGGGCTGGAGACCCAGTACTTC. It is translated as CSARLAGLETQYF.

This clonotype was counted many times. J is TRBJ2-3 and V is TRBV12-3 or TRBV12-4; 10 positions match TRBD1. The CDR3 extends over 15 amino acids. V trimming: 6 bases; J trimming: 7 bases; junction bases outside the gene matches: 10. In nucleotides, the CDR3 is TGTGCCAGCAGCCTACCGGGACAGGGGTCCAATACGCAGTATTTT. The encoded protein is CASSLPGQGSNTQYF.

The V gene is TRBV7-8, the J gene TRBJ2-7; the D gene is possibly TRBD1 (5 bases). The CDR3 covers 16 residues. V was shortened by 7 bases and J by 7 bases, with 26 bases between the two germline ends. From germline, CDR1 is SGHVS and CDR2 FQNEAQ. The CDR3 DNA sequence: TGTGCCAGCACCAGACAGTACCTACAATCTGGGCATGAGCAGTACTTC. It specifies CASTRQYLQSGHEQYF.

With respect to this clonotype: Mismatch with germline at one junction end may stem from a read error. J is TRBJ2-1 and V is TRBV7-9; D may be TRBD2 (5 bases). The germline V gene has CDR1 SEHNR and CDR2 FQNEAQ (reference sequence). The CDR3 length is 16 residues. Here the CDR3 reads CASSLAYGENYNEQFF. The CDR3 DNA reads TGTGCAAGCAGCTTAGCGTACGGGGAAAACTACAATGAGCAGTTCTTC.

The rearrangement uses TRBV10-3 and TRBJ2-1, with D possibly TRBD2 on 6 matching bases. This CDR3 contains 15 residues. The germline CDR1 and CDR2 sequences are ENHRY and SYGVKD. V was pared by 4 bases and J by 4 bases, with 14 bases between. CDR3 sequence (DNA): TGTGCCATCAGTGGAGGGCGGGGAGAGTACAATGAGCAGTTCTTC. It is translated as CAISGGRGEYNEQFF.

This clonotype occurred a few times. The J gene is TRBJ2-1, the V gene TRBV20-1, with 13 bases matching TRBD2. V shed 6 bases, J shed 8 bases, and the junction held 7 bases outside the gene matches. Germline V gene data show CDR1 as DFQATT and CDR2 as SNEGSKA (reference sequence). The CDR3 loop spans 14 amino acids. The CDR3 DNA follows: TGCAGTGCCAGAACTAGCGGGGGGGCCGATGAGCAGTTCTTC. It encodes CSARTSGGADEQFF.